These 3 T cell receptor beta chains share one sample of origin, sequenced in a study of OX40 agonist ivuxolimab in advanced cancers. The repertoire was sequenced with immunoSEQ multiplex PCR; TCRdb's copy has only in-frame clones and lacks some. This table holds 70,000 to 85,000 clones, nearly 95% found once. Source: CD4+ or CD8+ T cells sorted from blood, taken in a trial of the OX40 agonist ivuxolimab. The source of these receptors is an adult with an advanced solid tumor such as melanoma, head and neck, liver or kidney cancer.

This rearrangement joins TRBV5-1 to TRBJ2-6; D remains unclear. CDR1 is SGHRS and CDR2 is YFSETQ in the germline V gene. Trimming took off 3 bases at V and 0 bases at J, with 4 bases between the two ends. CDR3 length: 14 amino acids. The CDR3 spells CASSSSSGANVLTF. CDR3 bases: TGCGCCAGCAGCTCGTCCTCTGGGGCCAACGTCCTGACTTTC. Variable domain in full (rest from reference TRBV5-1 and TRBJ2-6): KAGVTQTPRYLIKTRGQQVTLSCSPISGHRSVSWYQQTPGQGLQFLFEYFSETQRNKGNFPGRFSGRQFSNSRSEMNVSTLELGDSALYLCASSSSSGANVLTFGAGSRLTVL.

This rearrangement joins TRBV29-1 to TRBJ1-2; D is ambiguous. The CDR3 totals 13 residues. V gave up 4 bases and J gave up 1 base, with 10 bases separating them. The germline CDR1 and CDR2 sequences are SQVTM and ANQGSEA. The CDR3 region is CSVVGSSNYGYTF. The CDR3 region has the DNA TGCAGCGTTGTAGGCAGTAGTAACTATGGCTACACCTTC.

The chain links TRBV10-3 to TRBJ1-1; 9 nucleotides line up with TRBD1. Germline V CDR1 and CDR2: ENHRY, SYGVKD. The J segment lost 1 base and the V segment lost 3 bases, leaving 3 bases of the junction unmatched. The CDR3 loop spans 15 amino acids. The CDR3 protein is CAISEWGQGNTEAFF. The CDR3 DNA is TGTGCCATCAGTGAATGGGGACAGGGGAACACTGAAGCTTTCTTT.